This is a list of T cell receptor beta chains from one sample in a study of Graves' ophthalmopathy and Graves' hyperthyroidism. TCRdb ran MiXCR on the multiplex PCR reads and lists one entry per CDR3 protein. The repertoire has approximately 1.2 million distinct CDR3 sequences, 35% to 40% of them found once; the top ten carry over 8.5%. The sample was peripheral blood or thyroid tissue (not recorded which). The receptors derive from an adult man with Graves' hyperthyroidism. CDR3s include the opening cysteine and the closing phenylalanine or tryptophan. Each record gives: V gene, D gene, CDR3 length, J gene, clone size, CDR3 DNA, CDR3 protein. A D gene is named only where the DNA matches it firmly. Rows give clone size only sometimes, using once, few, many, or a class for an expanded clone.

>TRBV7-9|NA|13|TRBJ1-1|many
TGTGCCAGCAGACAGGCCTGGAACACTGAAGCTTTCTTT
CASRQAWNTEAFF
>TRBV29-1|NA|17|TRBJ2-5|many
TGCAGCGTTGAGTCGGGACGTCTGGGGACGGAACAAGAGACCCAGTACTTC
CSVESGRLGTEQETQYF
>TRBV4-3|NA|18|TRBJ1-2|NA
TGCGCCAGCAGCCAAGATAGTACAGGCCAATTAGCTAACTATGGCTACACCTTC
CASSQDSTGQLANYGYTF
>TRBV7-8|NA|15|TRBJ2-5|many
TGTGCCAGCAGCTCGACGGGCCCCTCGGTGGAGACCCAGTACTTC
CASSSTGPSVETQYF
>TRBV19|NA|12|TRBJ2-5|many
TGTGCCACTGGGGCCGACCAAGAGACCCAGTACTTC
CATGADQETQYF
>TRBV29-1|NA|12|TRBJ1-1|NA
TGCAGCGTAGCAGCAGGGAACACTGAAGCTTTCTTT
CSVAAGNTEAFF
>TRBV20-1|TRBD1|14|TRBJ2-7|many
TGCAGTGCACCCGGGACAGTGCACACCTACGAGCAGTACTTC
CSAPGTVHTYEQYF
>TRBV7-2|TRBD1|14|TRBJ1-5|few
TGTGCCAGCAGCTTAGGAGGGGGCTTAAGCTACGAGCATTTT
CASSLGGGLSYEHF
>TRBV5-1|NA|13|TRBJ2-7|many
TGCGCCAGCAGCGTTGGGACCGCCTACGAGCAGTACTTC
CASSVGTAYEQYF
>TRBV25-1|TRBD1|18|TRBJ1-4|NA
TGTGCCAGCAGTTACCGACAGGGTTTTACGTTTAAGGAAGAAAAACTGTTTTTT
CASSYRQGFTFKEEKLFF
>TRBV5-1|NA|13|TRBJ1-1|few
TGCGCCAGCAGCTTGGACTTTTCCCAGGAAGCTTTCTTT
CASSLDFSQEAFF
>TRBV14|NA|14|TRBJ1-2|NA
TGTGCCAGCAGCCAAGAAGGAGGGTACTATGGCTACACCTTC
CASSQEGGYYGYTF
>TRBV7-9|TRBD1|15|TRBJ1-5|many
TGTGCCAGCAGCTTGGGGACAGGGGATTTTCAGCCCCAGCATTTT
CASSLGTGDFQPQHF
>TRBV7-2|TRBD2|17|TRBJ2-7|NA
TGTGCCAGCAGCTCGACAATGAGTCGGCTAGCGGGATACGAGCAGTACTTC
CASSSTMSRLAGYEQYF
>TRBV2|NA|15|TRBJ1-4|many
TGTGCCAGCAGCGACGTCGGAAACAGGAATGAAAAACTGTTTTTT
CASSDVGNRNEKLFF
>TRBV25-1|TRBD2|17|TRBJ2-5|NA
TGTGCCAGCGAATCCGGACTAGCGGGAGGGCCTGTGGAGACCCAGTACTTC
CASESGLAGGPVETQYF
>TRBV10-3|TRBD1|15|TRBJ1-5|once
TGTGCCATCAGTGAAGTGACAGGGGCAAAGCAGCCCCAGCATTTT
CAISEVTGAKQPQHF
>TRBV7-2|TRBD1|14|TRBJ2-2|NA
TGTGCCAGCAGCTACAGGGGTAACGCCGGGGAGCTGTTTTTT
CASSYRGNAGELFF
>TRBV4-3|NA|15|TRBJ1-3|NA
TGCGCCAGCAGCCGAGAACAAAGCTTGGGAAACACCATATATTTT
CASSREQSLGNTIYF
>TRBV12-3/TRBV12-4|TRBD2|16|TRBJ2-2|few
TGTGCCAGCAGTTTCCCTAGCGGGAGGAACACCGGGGAGCTGTTTTTT
CASSFPSGRNTGELFF
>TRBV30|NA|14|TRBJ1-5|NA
TGTGCCTGGAGTCCGTGGGAGGATCCTCGGCCCCAGCATTTT
CAWSPWEDPRPQHF
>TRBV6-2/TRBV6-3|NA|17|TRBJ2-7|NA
TGTGCCAGCAGTTACACGACAACCGGGACTCACACCTACGAGCAGTACTTC
CASSYTTTGTHTYEQYF
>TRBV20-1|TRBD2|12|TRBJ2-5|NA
TGCAGTGCTCCGGGAGGTGCAGAGACCCAGTACTTC
CSAPGGAETQYF
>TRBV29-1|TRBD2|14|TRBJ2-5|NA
TGCAGCGTTGAGCAGGGACTAGCGATGGAGACCCAGTACTTC
CSVEQGLAMETQYF
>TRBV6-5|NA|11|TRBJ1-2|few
TGTGCCACCAGAAATAACTATGGCTACACCTTC
CATRNNYGYTF
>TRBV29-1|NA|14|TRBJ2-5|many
TGCAGCGTTGAAGCGCCAGGGGTTTGGGAGACCCAGTACTTC
CSVEAPGVWETQYF
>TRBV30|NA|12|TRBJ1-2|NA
TGTGCCTGGAGTGTGACCCTCCGGGGCTACACCTTC
CAWSVTLRGYTF
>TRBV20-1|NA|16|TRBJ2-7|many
TGCAGTGCTCTAGCGTCGTGGCAGAAAGTTTCCTACGAGCAGTACTTC
CSALASWQKVSYEQYF
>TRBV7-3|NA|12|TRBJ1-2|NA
TGTGCCAGCAGCTTAGCCCCGGGACGGTACACCTTC
CASSLAPGRYTF
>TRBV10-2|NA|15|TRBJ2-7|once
TGCGCCAGCAGTGAGCCGGACAGTCTCTCCTACGAGCAGTACTTC
CASSEPDSLSYEQYF
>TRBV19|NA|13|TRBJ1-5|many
TGTGCCAGTAGAACCCTCCTAAACTCAGCCCAGCATTTT
CASRTLLNSAQHF
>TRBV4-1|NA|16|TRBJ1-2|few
TGCGCCAGCAGCCAAGAATCTCAGTGGAGAGGAGATGGCTACACCTTC
CASSQESQWRGDGYTF
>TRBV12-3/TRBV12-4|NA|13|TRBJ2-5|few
TGTGCCAGCAGCGACAGGTTTGGCGAGACCCAGTACTTC
CASSDRFGETQYF
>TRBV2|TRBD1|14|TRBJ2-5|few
TGTGCCAGCAGGGGGACAGGGACTTTGAAGACCCAGTACTTC
CASRGTGTLKTQYF
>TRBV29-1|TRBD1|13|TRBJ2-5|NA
TGCAGCGTCGGACAGGGCCTTTCCCAGCCCCAGTACTTC
CSVGQGLSQPQYF
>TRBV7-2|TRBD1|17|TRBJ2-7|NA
TGTGCCAGCAGCTTAGAACGGTTTGGGACAGGCGCCTACGAGCAGTACTTC
CASSLERFGTGAYEQYF
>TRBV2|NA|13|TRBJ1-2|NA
TGTGCCAGCGATGGAACCGGTGGCTATGGCTACACCTTC
CASDGTGGYGYTF
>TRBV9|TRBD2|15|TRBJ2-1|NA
TGTGCCAGCAGTACAGGGACTAGCGGTAACAATGAGCAGTTCTTC
CASSTGTSGNNEQFF
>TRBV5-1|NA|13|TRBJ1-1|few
TGCGCCAGCAGATCGGACCCGAACACTGAAGCTTTCTTT
CASRSDPNTEAFF
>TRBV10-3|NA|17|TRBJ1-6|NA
TGTGCCATCAGTGAGTCTGGGAGGGAACAGCGTAATTCACCCCTCCACTTT
CAISESGREQRNSPLHF
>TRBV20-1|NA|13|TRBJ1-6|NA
TGCAGTGCTAGCTACGGATACAATCAGCCCCTCCACTTT
CSASYGYNQPLHF
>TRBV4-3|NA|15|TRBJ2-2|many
TGCGCCAGCAGCCAAGGACTAGGGGGCACCGGGGAGCTGTTTTTT
CASSQGLGGTGELFF
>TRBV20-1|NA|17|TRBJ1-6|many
TGCAGTGCTAGAGAGTTGGGCGGGCAATCCTATAATTCACCCCTCCACTTT
CSARELGGQSYNSPLHF
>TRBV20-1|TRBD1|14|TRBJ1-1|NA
TGCAGTGCTAGGGTGGACAGGGTGAACACTGAAGCTTTCTTT
CSARVDRVNTEAFF
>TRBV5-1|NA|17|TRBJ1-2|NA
NA
CASSFYICSASPLGYTF
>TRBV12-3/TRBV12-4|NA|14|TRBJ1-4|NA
TGTGCCAGCAGTACACAGGGTTTTAATAAAAAACTGTTTTTT
CASSTQGFNKKLFF
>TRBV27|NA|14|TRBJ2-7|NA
TGTGCCAGCCGACGTGCCGAGGGGGGGTACGAGCAGTACTTC
CASRRAEGGYEQYF
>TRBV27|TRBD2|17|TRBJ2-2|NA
TGTGCCAGCAGGCCAACAAGCGGGGGGACTAACACCGGGGAGCTGTTTTTT
CASRPTSGGTNTGELFF
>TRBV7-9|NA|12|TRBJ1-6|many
TGTGCCAGCAGCTTAGCCCCCGGGACTATGACCTTT
CASSLAPGTMTF
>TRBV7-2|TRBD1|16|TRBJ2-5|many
TGTGCCAGCAGCTTAGCGTATGGACAGGGACAGGAGACCCAGTACTTC
CASSLAYGQGQETQYF
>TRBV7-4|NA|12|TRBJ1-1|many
TGTGCCACCCCCGATCCGAAGACTGAAGCTTTCTTT
CATPDPKTEAFF
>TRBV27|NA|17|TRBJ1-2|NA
TGTGCCAGCAGTTTACTGACCAGGGATTATACGAACTATGGCTACACCTTC
CASSLLTRDYTNYGYTF
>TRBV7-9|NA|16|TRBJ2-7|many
TGTGCCAGCAGCTTAGCGGGGAGGGGGCTTTCCTACGAGCAGTACTTC
CASSLAGRGLSYEQYF
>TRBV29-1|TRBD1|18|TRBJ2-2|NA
TGCGCAGCCTGGGACAGGTCTGGGACAGGGATGATTCTACGGGAGCTGTTTTTT
CAAWDRSGTGMILRELFF
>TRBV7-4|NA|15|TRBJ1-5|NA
TGTGCCAGCAGCTTAGTGGGACTATCTGAGTCTCCCCAGCATTTT
CASSLVGLSESPQHF
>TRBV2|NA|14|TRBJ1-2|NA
TGTGCCAGCAGGCGCAGGGGCTTGGGCTATGGCTACACCTTC
CASRRRGLGYGYTF
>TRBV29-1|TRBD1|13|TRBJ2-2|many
TGCAGCGGACGGACAGGCGGAACCGGGGAGCTGTTTTTT
CSGRTGGTGELFF
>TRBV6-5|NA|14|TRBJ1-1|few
TGTGCCAGCAAAACGGGCCAGGGAGACACTGAAGCTTTCTTT
CASKTGQGDTEAFF
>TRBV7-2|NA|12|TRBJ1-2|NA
TGTGCCAGCAGCTTAAGGGTTCGAGGCTACACCTTC
CASSLRVRGYTF
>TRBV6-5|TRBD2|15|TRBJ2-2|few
TGTGCCAGCAGTTACTTCGCGGGAGATACCGGGGAGCTGTTTTTT
CASSYFAGDTGELFF